This entry is about one TCR beta chain. This sample stems from a study of TIL therapy for anti-PD-1-resistant metastatic lung cancer. Time point reported: pre-treatment sample, taken before nivolumab and TIL therapy. Enrollment ran from October 2017 to early 2020. V lost 6 bases, J lost 3 bases, and 7 bases stayed unmatched. Germline V gene data show CDR1 as LNHDA and CDR2 as SQIVND (reference sequence). There are 16 residues in the CDR3. Sequencing used immunoSEQ v3. Survey-level samples got roughly 1.9 million read pairs; deep-level samples got roughly 4.5-6 million. Measured with immunoSEQ multiplex PCR; TCRdb has only the in-frame clones, and not every one. The sample records tens of thousands of clones, 65% to 80% being singletons.

The chain couples TRBV19 to TRBJ2-1, with 11 bases fitting TRBD2. This receptor was obtained from a woman aged 30-79 years with non-small cell lung cancer. The input for sequencing was blood, taken at baseline. CDR3 residues: CASRGGGTSGYNEQFF. CDR3 sequence (DNA): TGTGCCAGTAGGGGGGGTGGGACTAGCGGCTACAATGAGCAGTTCTTC.